The 16 T cell receptor beta chains reported below all come from one sample, sequenced in a study of monozygotic twins with cystic fibrosis. Assay used: immunoSEQ multiplex PCR; TCRdb lists only in-frame clones, some missing. The sample records over 30,000 clones, around 90% being singletons. The source material was blood. These TCRs come from a boy between 2 and 10 years old with cystic fibrosis.

The chain recombines TRBV4-2 with TRBJ2-1; D gene uncertain. The CDR3 covers 16 residues. Germline V gives CDR1 LGHNA, CDR2 YNFKEQ. V was pared by 0 bases and J by 5 bases, with 14 bases between. The CDR3 reads CASSQEFEVGDNEQFF. Written as DNA, the CDR3 is TGTGCCAGCAGCCAAGAATTCGAGGTTGGTGACAATGAGCAGTTCTTC.

The V call is TRBV5-4, the J call TRBJ2-7, with D possibly being TRBD2 (5 bases). The ends were cut back, 0 bases at V and 2 bases at J, with 9 bases in the middle. The germline CDR1 and CDR2 sequences are SGHNT and YYREEE (reference sequence). The CDR3 runs to 14 residues. The CDR3 DNA is TGTGCCAGCAGCTTGGGTCTAGCCCCCTACGAGCAGTACTTC. Translated: CASSLGLAPYEQYF.

This clone was recorded once. The V call is TRBV11-2, the J call TRBJ2-5, with D possibly matching TRBD2 (6 bases). Per germline, CDR1 SGHAT and CDR2 FQNNGV. Deletions cut 4 bases from V and 5 bases from J, with 17 bases between. This CDR3 region has 15 residues. The CDR3 DNA sequence: TGTGCCAGCAGCTCAGAGGAGGGTCTGGGGGAGACCCAGTACTTC. Its translation: CASSSEEGLGETQYF.

This chain joins TRBV19 and TRBJ1-5; D possibly corresponds to TRBD1 (5 bases). This CDR3 has 18 residues. Germline lookup yields CDR1 LNHDA and CDR2 SQIVND (reference sequence). Between the trimmed V and J ends, which lost 3 bases and 3 bases, there was a span of 21 bases. DNA of the CDR3: TGTGCCAGTAGTATCACGCAGGGAGCCGAAACTATCAATCAGCCCCAGCATTTT. Encoded protein: CASSITQGAETINQPQHF.

A single count supports this clone. The CDR3 DNA is TGTGCCAGCACCTACTGGGGGTTCATGAACACTGAAGCTTTCTTT. It yields the protein CASTYWGFMNTEAFF. The chain has TRBV7-9 and TRBJ1-1, with a weak D call TRBD1 (5 bases). The germline V gene has CDR1 SEHNR and CDR2 FQNEAQ (reference sequence). Between the trimmed V and J ends, which lost 7 bases and 0 bases, there was a span of 15 bases. The CDR3 covers 15 residues.

The rearrangement uses TRBV7-2 and TRBJ1-2, with D maybe TRBD1 (6 bases). CDR1 and CDR2 (germline): SGHTA, FQGNSA. V was clipped by 3 bases and J by 5 bases, with 13 bases between them. The CDR3 is 14 residues long. CDR3 loop: CASSLDSQGYGYTF. DNA for the CDR3: TGTGCCAGCAGCTTGGACAGCCAGGGGTATGGCTACACCTTC.

The genes are TRBV10-3 and TRBJ1-4; possibly TRBD1 for D (5 bases). Germline V gene data show CDR1 as ENHRY and CDR2 as SYGVKD. The ends were cut back, 10 bases at V and 2 bases at J, with 14 bases in the middle. This CDR3 spans 14 amino acids. The CDR3 loop is CATKTGGTNEKLFF. The CDR3 nucleotides read TGTGCCACCAAGACGGGGGGGACTAATGAAAAACTGTTTTTT.

The V gene is TRBV5-1, the J gene TRBJ1-1, with D possibly TRBD1 on 5 matching bases. Per the germline V gene, CDR1 is SGHRS and CDR2 is YFSETQ. V shed 0 bases and J shed 2 bases, with 5 bases lying between them. This CDR3 has 13 residues. Written as DNA, the CDR3 is TGCGCCAGCAGCTTGGGGGACAACACTGAAGCTTTCTTT. Translating it yields CASSLGDNTEAFF.

In DNA, the CDR3 is TGTGCCAGCAGCTTAGGGACAGGGGGGGACTACGAGCAGTACTTC. Encoded protein: CASSLGTGGDYEQYF. The chain couples TRBV13 to TRBJ2-7; 9 nucleotides align to TRBD1. Germline trimming cut 0 bases from V and 3 bases from J; bases unmatched to any gene: 3. Germline lookup yields CDR1 PRHDT and CDR2 FYEKMQ (reference sequence). The length of the CDR3 is 15 residues.

This clone was observed once. The chain combines TRBV7-9 with TRBJ1-5; 7 bases fit TRBD1. J was trimmed by 1 base and V by 1 base; bases with no gene match: 7. Germline CDR1 SEHNR, CDR2 FQNEAQ (reference sequence). The length of the CDR3 is 17 residues. CDR3 nucleotide sequence: TGTGCCAGCAGCTTAGAGATTGGGACAGTCAGCAATCAGCCCCAGCATTTT. Residues: CASSLEIGTVSNQPQHF.

This clone has only a few counts. This chain uses TRBV4-3 with TRBJ1-6, with a possible D match to TRBD1 (5 bases). This CDR3 comprises 17 residues. V was pared by 4 bases and J by 6 bases, with 19 bases between. Germline CDR1 LGHNA, CDR2 YSLEER. CDR3 nucleotide sequence: TGCGCCAGCAGCCCAAGACAGCCGGTAAACCCTAATTCACCCCTCCACTTT. This codes for CASSPRQPVNPNSPLHF.

The chain uses TRBV5-4 and TRBJ2-7; D perhaps matches TRBD1 (5 bases). V was cut by 3 bases and J by 2 bases, with 12 bases left in between. The CDR3 runs to 14 residues. Germline V lookup: CDR1 SGHNT, CDR2 YYREEE (reference sequence). CDR3 amino acids: CASSSRTTTYEQYF. CDR3 nucleotide sequence: TGTGCCAGCAGCTCCCGGACAACTACCTACGAGCAGTACTTC.

V and J are TRBV5-1 and TRBJ1-2; maybe TRBD1 (6 bases). Germline V gene data show CDR1 as SGHRS and CDR2 as YFSETQ. Trimming shortened V by 4 bases and J by 2 bases, and 15 bases separated the two germline ends. This CDR3 has 15 amino acids. The CDR3 DNA follows: TGCGCCAGCAGCGGCCAGGGACACTTCAACTATGGCTACACCTTC. It specifies CASSGQGHFNYGYTF.

V is TRBV27 and J is TRBJ1-1; 7 nucleotides match TRBD1. CDR3 length equals 13 residues. CDR1 is MNHEY, CDR2 SMNVEV, per germline (reference sequence). V lost 5 bases to trimming and J lost 10 bases; unmatched junction nucleotides: 10. CDR3 sequence (DNA): TGTGCCAGCAGTACTACCGACAGGGTGGGAGCTTTCTTT. It codes for CASSTTDRVGAFF.

This clone came up once. The junction does not match germline at one end; this may be a read error. The V call is TRBV27, the J call TRBJ1-2; D not resolved. The CDR3 is 13 residues long. The germline gives CDR1 MNHEY, CDR2 SMNVEV (reference sequence). The CDR3 DNA reads TGTGCCAGCAGTTTATCCCCGAGAGGTTTGGGTTTCTTC. This encodes CASSLSPRGLGFF.

This chain connects TRBV4-3 to TRBJ1-2; a possible D gene is TRBD1 (5 bases). The germline gives CDR1 LGHNA, CDR2 YSLEER. The V gene lost 1 base and the J gene lost 0 bases, with 18 bases spanning the gap. This CDR3 spans 18 amino acids. The CDR3 nucleotides are TGCGCCAGCAGCCAAGGGGGAGGGGCAGGGTCTGCTAACTATGGCTACACCTTC. As protein: CASSQGGGAGSANYGYTF.